The entry below describes one T cell receptor (beta chain). Its antigen is unknown. This record comes from a study of T cells after yellow fever vaccination. Notes on the study in general: Abundant bulk-population clonotypes could contaminate the FACS-sorted repertoires.

The authors made TCR cDNA by 5'RACE template switching, adding a universal primer site and UMIs. Via MiXCR, TCRdb re-called the 5' RACE reads, giving one row per CDR3 protein. The sample lists 500,000 to 650,000 distinct CDR3 sequences; roughly a sixth were seen once. The J segment lost 4 bases and the V segment lost 4 bases, leaving 9 bases of the junction unmatched. This CDR3 is 15 amino acids long. From germline, CDR1 is DFQATT and CDR2 SNEGSKA (reference sequence). This receptor was taken from a man in his late teens or twenties who received the YFV17D yellow fever vaccine. This sample comprised PBMCs, obtained less than 6 days after the first yellow fever vaccination. The chain employs TRBV20-1 and TRBJ2-3, with TRBD2 identical over 9 bases. The CDR3 sequence is CSATERLAVPDTQYF. CDR3 DNA: TGCAGTGCTACCGAACGACTAGCGGTTCCAGATACGCAGTATTTT.